This T cell receptor beta chain originates from a study of blood T cell repertoires in COVID-19 (dated by TCRdb to 2020 to 2022). For the wider study: Samples covering the acute and convalescent phases of COVID-19 were provided by collaborators in the United States, Italy and Spain. The prospective study material was composed of cDNA or gDNA derived from T cells, B-cell-depleted T cells, or PBMCs. Subjects who had been exposed to COVID-19, were actively infected with it, or had recovered from it provided the deeply sampled blood TCRbeta repertoires that made up the dataset. The repertoires were released in a freely available public database intended as a resource for research on the immune response to SARS-CoV-2. The samples were drawn from two sources: the first 160 participants of the ongoing ImmuneRACE study, and fewer than 1,500 subjects contributed by 6 global collaborators. Nearly every sample came with metadata listing a de-identified subject ID, COVID-19 status, age in years and sex. Where available, HLA class I and class II types were obtained from metadata supplied by the sample provider rather than from assay-based typing.

TCRbeta CDR3 regions were amplified from genomic DNA by means of the immunoSEQ Assay, a bias-controlled multiplex PCR. For the original study's pipeline: The number of nucleated cells in each sample was estimated from the amplification of reference gene primers within the assay. Sequence reads were collapsed and filtered to measure the absolute abundance of every unique TCRbeta CDR3 rearrangement. For each sample, productive Simpson clonality was calculated as the square root of Simpson's diversity index across productive rearrangements. TCRdb's version of the immuneACCESS table is confined to in-frame rearrangements and falls short of the full clone set. An unresolved V gene accounts for under half of the shortfall where checked; the remainder is of unknown origin. V and J calls and clone size are copied from that table; D and trimming were computed from the DNA. The sample table lists about 300,000 clones, 88% of them with a count of one. The biggest ten clones account for about 9.8% of the sample.

Points on this clone: Its specific antigen is unknown. There are no base qualities to consult, and no much larger clone falls within one base.

The collaborating institutions used their own protocols to collect whole blood in K2EDTA tubes. Collaborator samples were shipped for TCRbeta analysis as frozen whole blood, isolated PBMCs, or DNA extracted from either sample type. Based on the germline V gene, the CDR1 and CDR2 sequences are MNHEY and SVGAGI. The junction carries 15 bases between V and J, which are trimmed by 4 bases and 2 bases respectively. The CDR3 spans 15 residues, from the cysteine through the phenylalanine. Of the read, only the CDR3 DNA is kept; its 45 bases are in frame from base 1. Overall study outcomes, separate from this receptor: Clinical and demographic metadata were provided uncurated, with the amount varying by source and participant.

The source is a man aged 18 to 29 with active or convalescent COVID-19. Material for sequencing was peripheral blood. The chain uses TRBV6-5 and TRBJ2-7; TRBD1 is possibly the D segment (6 matching bases). The DNA sequence is given as TGTGCCAGCAGTTTCAGGGGAATTGGGCCCTACGAGCAGTACTTC. The resulting protein is CASSFRGIGPYEQYF.